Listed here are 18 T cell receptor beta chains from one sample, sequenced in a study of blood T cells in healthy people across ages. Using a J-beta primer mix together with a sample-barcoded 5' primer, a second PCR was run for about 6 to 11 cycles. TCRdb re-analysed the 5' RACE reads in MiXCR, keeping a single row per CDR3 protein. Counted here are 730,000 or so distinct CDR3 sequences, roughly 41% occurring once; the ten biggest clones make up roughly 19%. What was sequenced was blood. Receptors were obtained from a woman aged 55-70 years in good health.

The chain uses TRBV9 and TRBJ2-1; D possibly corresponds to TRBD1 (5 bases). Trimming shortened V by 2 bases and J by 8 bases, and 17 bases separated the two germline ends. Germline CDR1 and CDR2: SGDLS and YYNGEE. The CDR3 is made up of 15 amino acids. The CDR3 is CASSVTGNHGDEQFF. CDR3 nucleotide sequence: TGTGCCAGCAGCGTTACAGGTAACCACGGCGATGAGCAGTTCTTC.

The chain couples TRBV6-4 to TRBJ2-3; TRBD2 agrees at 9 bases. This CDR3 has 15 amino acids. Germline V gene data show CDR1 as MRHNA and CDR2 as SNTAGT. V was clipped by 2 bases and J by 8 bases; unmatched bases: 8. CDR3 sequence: CASSDEAGGAITQYF. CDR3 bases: TGTGCCAGCAGTGACGAGGCGGGGGGGGCCATTACGCAGTATTTT.

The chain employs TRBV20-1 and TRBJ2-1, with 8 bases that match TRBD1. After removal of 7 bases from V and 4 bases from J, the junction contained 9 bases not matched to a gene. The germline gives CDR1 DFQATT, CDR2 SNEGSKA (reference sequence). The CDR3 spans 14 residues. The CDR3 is CSDGGTGKYNEQFF. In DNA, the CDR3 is TGCAGTGATGGCGGGACAGGAAAGTACAATGAGCAGTTCTTC.

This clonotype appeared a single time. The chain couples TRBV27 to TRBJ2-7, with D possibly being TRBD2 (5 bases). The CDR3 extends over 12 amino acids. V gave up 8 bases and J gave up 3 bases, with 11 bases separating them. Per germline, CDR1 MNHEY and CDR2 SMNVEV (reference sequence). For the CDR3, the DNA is TGTGCCAGCCGCGCCGGGATCTACGAGCAGTACTTC. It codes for CASRAGIYEQYF.

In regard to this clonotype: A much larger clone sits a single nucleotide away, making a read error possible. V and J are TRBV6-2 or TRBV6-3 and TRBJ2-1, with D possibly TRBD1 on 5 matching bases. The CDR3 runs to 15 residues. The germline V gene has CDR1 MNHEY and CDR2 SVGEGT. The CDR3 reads CARSYGQGLGNEQFF. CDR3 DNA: TGTGCCCGCAGTTACGGGCAGGGTTTAGGCAATGAGCAGTTCTTC.

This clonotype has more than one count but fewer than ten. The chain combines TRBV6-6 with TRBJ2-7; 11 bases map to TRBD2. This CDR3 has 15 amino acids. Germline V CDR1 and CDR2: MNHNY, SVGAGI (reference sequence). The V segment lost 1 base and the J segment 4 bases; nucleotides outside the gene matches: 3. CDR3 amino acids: CASSYYSGGGYEQYF. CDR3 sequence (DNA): TGTGCCAGCAGTTACTATAGCGGGGGGGGTTACGAGCAGTACTTC.

CDR3 region: CASSTRKSGTPEETQYF. The CDR3 region has the DNA TGTGCCAGCAGTACTAGAAAAAGCGGGACCCCTGAGGAGACCCAGTACTTC. This sequence joins TRBV27 and TRBJ2-5; 7 bases fit TRBD2. CDR3 size: 17 residues. From germline, CDR1 is MNHEY and CDR2 SMNVEV (reference sequence). V shed 5 bases, J shed 5 bases, and the junction held 17 bases outside the gene matches.

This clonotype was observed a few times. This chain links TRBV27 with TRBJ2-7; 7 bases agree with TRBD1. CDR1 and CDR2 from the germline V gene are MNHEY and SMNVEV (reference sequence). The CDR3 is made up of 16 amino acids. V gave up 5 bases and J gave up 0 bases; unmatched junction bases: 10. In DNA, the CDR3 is TGTGCCAGCAGTCACCAGATGAGACAGGGCTCCTACGAGCAGTACTTC. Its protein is CASSHQMRQGSYEQYF.

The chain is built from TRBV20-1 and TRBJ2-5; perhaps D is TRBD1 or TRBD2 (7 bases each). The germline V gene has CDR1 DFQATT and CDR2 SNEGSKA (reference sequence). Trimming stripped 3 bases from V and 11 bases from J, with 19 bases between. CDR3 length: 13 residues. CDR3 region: CSARQGGGNEQYF. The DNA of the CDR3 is TGCAGTGCTAGGCAGGGGGGGGGCAATGAGCAGTACTTC.

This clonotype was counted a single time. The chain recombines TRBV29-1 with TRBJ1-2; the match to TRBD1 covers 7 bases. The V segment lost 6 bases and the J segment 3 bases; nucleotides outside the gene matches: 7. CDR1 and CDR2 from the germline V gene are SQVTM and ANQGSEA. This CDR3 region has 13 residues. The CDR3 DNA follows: TGCAGCGTCACCGGGACAGCTCACTATGGCTACACCTTC. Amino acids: CSVTGTAHYGYTF. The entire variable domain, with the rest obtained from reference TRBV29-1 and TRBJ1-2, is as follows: SAVISQKPSRDICQRGTSLTIQCQVDSQVTMMFWYRQQPGQSLTLIATANQGSEATYESGFVIDKFPISRPNLTFSTLTVSNMSPEDSSIYLCSVTGTAHYGYTFGSGTRLTVV.

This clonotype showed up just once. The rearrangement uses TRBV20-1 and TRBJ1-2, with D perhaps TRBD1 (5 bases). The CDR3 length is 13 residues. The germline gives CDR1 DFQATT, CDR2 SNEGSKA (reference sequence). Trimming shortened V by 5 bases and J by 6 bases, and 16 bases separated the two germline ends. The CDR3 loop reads CSAFPTERNGYTF. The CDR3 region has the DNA TGCAGTGCTTTCCCGACAGAGAGAAATGGCTACACCTTC.

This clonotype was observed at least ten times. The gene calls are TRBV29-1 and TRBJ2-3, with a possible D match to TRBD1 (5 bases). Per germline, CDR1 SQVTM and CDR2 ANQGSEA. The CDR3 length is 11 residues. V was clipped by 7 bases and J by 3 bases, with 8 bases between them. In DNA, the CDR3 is TGCAGCGGGTCAGGGACAGATACGCAGTATTTT. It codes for CSGSGTDTQYF.

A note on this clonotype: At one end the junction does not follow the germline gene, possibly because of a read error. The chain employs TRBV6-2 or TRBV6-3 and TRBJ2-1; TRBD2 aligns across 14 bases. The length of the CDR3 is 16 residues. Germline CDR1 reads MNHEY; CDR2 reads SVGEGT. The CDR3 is CVSSRPGLAGDNEQFF. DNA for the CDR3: TGTGTCAGCAGTAGACCGGGACTAGCGGGAGACAATGAGCAGTTCTTC.

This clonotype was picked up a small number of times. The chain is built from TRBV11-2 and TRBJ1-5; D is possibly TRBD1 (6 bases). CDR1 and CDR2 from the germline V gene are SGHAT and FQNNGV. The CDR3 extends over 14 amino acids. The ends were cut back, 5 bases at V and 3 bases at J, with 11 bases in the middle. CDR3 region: CASSPGQINQPQHF. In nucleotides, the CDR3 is TGTGCCAGCAGCCCCGGACAGATCAATCAGCCCCAGCATTTT.

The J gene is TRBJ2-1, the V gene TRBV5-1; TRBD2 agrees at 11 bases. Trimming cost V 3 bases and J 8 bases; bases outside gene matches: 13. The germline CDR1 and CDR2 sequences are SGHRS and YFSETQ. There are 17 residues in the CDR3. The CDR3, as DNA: TGCGCCAGCAGCTCTCGGGTAGCGGGAGGGCCGGGCGATGAGCAGTTCTTC. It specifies CASSSRVAGGPGDEQFF.

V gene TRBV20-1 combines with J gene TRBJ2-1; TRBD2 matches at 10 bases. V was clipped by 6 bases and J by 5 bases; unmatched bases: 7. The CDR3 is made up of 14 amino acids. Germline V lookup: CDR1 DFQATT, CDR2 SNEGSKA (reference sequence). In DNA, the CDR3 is TGCAGTGCATACAGCGGGAGGGGCAACAATGAGCAGTTCTTC. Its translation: CSAYSGRGNNEQFF.

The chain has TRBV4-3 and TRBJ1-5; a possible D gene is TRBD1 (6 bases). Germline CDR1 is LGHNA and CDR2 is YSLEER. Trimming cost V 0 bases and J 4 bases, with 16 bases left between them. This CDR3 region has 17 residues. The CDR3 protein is CASSQDRSGGVNQPQHF. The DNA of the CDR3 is TGCGCCAGCAGCCAAGATAGGTCCGGGGGCGTGAATCAGCCCCAGCATTTT.

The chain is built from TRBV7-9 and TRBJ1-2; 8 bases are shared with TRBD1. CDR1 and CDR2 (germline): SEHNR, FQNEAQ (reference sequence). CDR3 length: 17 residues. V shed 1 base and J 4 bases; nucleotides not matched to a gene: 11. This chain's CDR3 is CASSLGLSGQDSYGYTF. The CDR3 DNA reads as TGTGCCAGCAGCTTAGGCTTATCGGGACAGGATTCCTATGGCTACACCTTC.